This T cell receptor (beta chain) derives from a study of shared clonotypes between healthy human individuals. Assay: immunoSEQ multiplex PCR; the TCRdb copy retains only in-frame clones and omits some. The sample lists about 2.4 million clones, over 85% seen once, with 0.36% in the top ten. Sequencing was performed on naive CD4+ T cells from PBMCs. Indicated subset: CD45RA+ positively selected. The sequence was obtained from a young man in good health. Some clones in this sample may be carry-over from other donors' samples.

DNA for the CDR3: TGTGCCAGCAGGGCGGCGGGGGGCTCCTACGAGCAGTACTTC. Amino acids: CASRAAGGSYEQYF. This chain joins TRBV6-1 and TRBJ2-7, with TRBD2 identical over 8 bases. The germline CDR1 and CDR2 sequences are MNHNS and SASEGT. Trimming took 6 bases from V and 0 from J; bases not matched to a gene: 4. The CDR3 has 14 amino acids.